These T cell receptor beta chains were read from a single sample in a study of cytomegalovirus exposure and HLA in healthy donors. TCRdb's copy holds only in-frame clones and misses some; the assay was immunoSEQ multiplex PCR. The table includes 200,000 to 250,000 clones, 70% detected once. The sample comprised PBMCs. The source is a man aged 35 to 55 in good health and CMV-seropositive. Both conserved end residues are part of each CDR3. A D gene is named only where the DNA matches it firmly. The size entry is marked missing in some rows and otherwise reads once, few, many or a size class.

d_call | j_call | v_call | clone_size | cdr3_length | cdr3_aa | cdr3_nt
. | TRBJ1-5 | TRBV5-6 | . | 15 | CASSSQTELDQPQHF | TGTGCCAGCAGCTCGCAAACAGAGTTGGATCAGCCCCAGCATTTT
. | TRBJ1-4 | TRBV7-8 | once | 15 | CASSLASTYYEKLFF | TGTGCCAGCAGCTTAGCCTCCACATATTATGAAAAACTGTTTTTT
TRBD2 | TRBJ2-3 | TRBV5-4 | few | 17 | CASSSRLGGGGTDTQYF | TGTGCCAGCAGCTCCCGCTTGGGCGGGGGGGGAACAGATACGCAGTATTTT
. | TRBJ2-5 | TRBV5-1 | . | 14 | CASSLSQVEETQYF | TGCGCCAGCAGCTTATCGCAGGTCGAGGAGACCCAGTACTTC
. | TRBJ1-2 | TRBV29-1 | . | 17 | CSVEGQVDNLANYGYTF | TGCAGCGTTGAAGGACAGGTGGATAACCTAGCTAACTATGGCTACACCTTC
TRBD1 | TRBJ1-1 | TRBV10-3 | few | 14 | CAISSGQGYTEAFF | TGTGCCATCAGTTCGGGACAGGGGTACACTGAAGCTTTCTTT
. | TRBJ2-7 | TRBV11-2 | . | 12 | CASSLDLVKQYF | TGTGCCAGCAGCTTAGATTTAGTAAAGCAGTACTTC
. | TRBJ1-1 | TRBV5-4 | . | 14 | CASSGGVSYTEAFF | TGTGCCAGCAGCGGCGGCGTGTCATACACTGAAGCTTTCTTT
. | TRBJ1-2 | TRBV6-4 | . | 16 | CASSKVSGVPNYGYTF | TGTGCCAGCAGCAAAGTCTCAGGGGTTCCCAACTATGGCTACACCTTC
TRBD2 | TRBJ2-4 | TRBV28 | . | 15 | CASLFREGSGNIQYF | TGTGCCAGCCTTTTTAGGGAGGGTAGCGGTAATATTCAGTACTTC
TRBD2 | TRBJ2-2 | TRBV7-2 | . | 16 | CASSLSGGRNTGELFF | TGTGCCAGCAGCCTTAGCGGGGGGCGTAACACCGGGGAGCTGTTTTTT
. | TRBJ1-5 | TRBV2 | few | 13 | CASNGGAGQPQHF | TGTGCCAGCAATGGGGGGGCAGGGCAGCCCCAGCATTTT
. | TRBJ2-3 | TRBV7-8 | . | 18 | CASSREGRGSRGTDTQYF | TGTGCCAGCAGCCGAGAGGGACGGGGGTCACGTGGCACAGATACGCAGTATTTT
TRBD1 | TRBJ1-1 | TRBV27 | . | 14 | CASRRTGVNTEAFF | TGTGCCAGCAGGAGGACAGGGGTGAACACTGAAGCTTTCTTT
. | TRBJ1-2 | TRBV2 | . | 12 | CASKTQRGGYTF | TGTGCCAGCAAGACACAAAGGGGAGGCTACACCTTC
. | TRBJ1-2 | TRBV10-1 | . | 13 | CASSESTDYGYTF | TGCGCCAGCAGTGAGTCGACAGACTATGGCTACACCTTC
. | TRBJ1-5 | TRBV7-2 | few | 15 | CASSSGGGGNQPQHF | TGTGCCAGCAGCTCCGGGGGTGGGGGAAATCAGCCCCAGCATTTT
TRBD2 | TRBJ2-7 | TRBV5-1 | few | 14 | CASSLAGPSYEQYF | TGCGCCAGCAGCTTAGCGGGGCCATCCTACGAGCAGTACTTC
. | TRBJ2-3 | TRBV25-1 | once | 12 | CASRSLGDTQYF | TGTGCCAGCAGATCCCTAGGAGATACGCAGTATTTT
TRBD1 | TRBJ2-7 | TRBV6-1 | . | 15 | CASSRGQGGVYEQYF | TGTGCCAGCAGCCGGGGACAGGGGGGTGTCTACGAGCAGTACTTC
. | TRBJ2-1 | TRBV11-2 | few | 15 | CASSGRDNAYNEQFF | TGTGCCAGCAGCGGTCGGGACAACGCCTACAATGAGCAGTTCTTC
. | TRBJ2-7 | TRBV5-8 | . | 15 | CASSSTFLESYEQYF | TGTGCCAGCAGCTCGACATTTTTAGAATCCTACGAGCAGTACTTC
TRBD1 | TRBJ2-7 | TRBV15 | . | 16 | CATSRVRTGAAGEQYF | TGTGCCACCAGCAGAGTTAGGACAGGGGCTGCTGGCGAGCAGTACTTC
. | TRBJ2-3 | TRBV13 | once | 12 | CASSLPRGTQYF | TGTGCCAGCAGCTTACCTAGAGGTACGCAGTATTTT
. | TRBJ2-5 | TRBV10-2 | . | 13 | CASTSSDQETQYF | TGCGCCAGCACATCAAGCGACCAAGAGACCCAGTACTTC